This TCR beta chain was identified in a study of blood T cell repertoires in COVID-19 (dated by TCRdb to about 2020). For context, the study as a whole: Collaborator samples came from the United States, Italy and Spain and covered acute and convalescent phases of COVID-19. The material from the prospective study consisted of cDNA or gDNA derived from T cells, B-cell-depleted T cells, or PBMCs. The dataset comprised deeply sampled blood TCRbeta repertoires from subjects exposed to, actively infected with, or recovered from COVID-19. The repertoires were released in a freely available public database intended as a resource for research on the immune response to SARS-CoV-2. Samples were obtained from the ongoing ImmuneRACE study (first 160 participants) and from 1,254 subjects provided by 6 global collaborators. Nearly every sample came with metadata listing a de-identified subject ID, COVID-19 status, age in years and sex. Where HLA class I and class II types were available, the types were taken from metadata supplied by the sample provider, not from assay-based typing. General conclusions and limits of the study: Clinical and demographic metadata were provided uncurated, with the amount varying by source and participant.

Of note for this clone: The specificity of this receptor is unknown. Per-base quality was not reported, and no clone a single base away is much larger than it.

The collaborating institutions used their own protocols to collect whole blood in K2EDTA tubes. For TCRbeta analysis, collaborators shipped samples as frozen whole blood, isolated PBMCs, or DNA extracted from either of those sample types. TCRbeta CDR3 regions were amplified from genomic DNA by means of the immunoSEQ Assay, a bias-controlled multiplex PCR. As for the authors' bioinformatics: The number of nucleated cells in each sample was estimated from the amplification of reference gene primers within the assay. Sequence reads were collapsed and filtered to measure the absolute abundance of every unique TCRbeta CDR3 rearrangement. For each sample, productive Simpson clonality was calculated as the square root of Simpson's diversity index across productive rearrangements. In its TCRdb copy, this immuneACCESS table keeps in-frame sequences only and misses some clones. Where compared with another copy, unresolved V genes explain less than half of these, and the others have no known cause. That table furnishes V, J and clone size, whereas the DNA furnished D and trimming. The sample includes some 17,000 clones, with 75% to 85% observed a single time. In total, the top ten clones hold about 10% of the sample.

Reading from cysteine to phenylalanine, the CDR3 counts 15 amino acids. The CDR3 DNA has 45 bases and is translated from base 1. CDR1 and CDR2, per the germline V gene (reference sequence), are DFQATT and SNEGSKA. The V end loses 3 bases and the J end loses 8 bases, and a stretch of 21 bases separates them. Sequenced: peripheral blood. The origin of this receptor is an older man with acute or convalescent COVID-19. The sequence is built from TRBV20-1 and TRBJ2-3; a tentative D match to TRBD2 spans 7 bases. The nucleotides read TGCAGTGCTAGTAATGCGGGGGCTATCTGGGGTACGCAGTATTTT. Its translation is CSASNAGAIWGTQYF.